A selection of T cell receptor beta chains follows, all from one sample in a study of shared clonotypes between healthy human individuals. Clones were read by immunoSEQ multiplex PCR, and TCRdb kept only the in-frame ones, dropping some. Altogether about 2.3 million clones are present, 85% to 95% being singletons, with the ten largest covering more than 0.35%. Sequencing used naive CD4+ T cells from PBMCs. These receptors were taken from a man aged 18 to 35 in good health. Some clones in this sample may be carry-over from other donors' samples. Each CDR3 is given with its conserved first and last residue. Fields, in order: clone size, V gene, D gene, J gene, CDR3 protein, CDR3 DNA. The D gene is left open where the match is weak. The listing skips clone size in some rows; elsewhere it reads once, few, many or a size class.

.	TRBV27	TRBD1	TRBJ1-1	CASSTWTGDTEAFF	TGTGCCAGCAGTACCTGGACAGGGGACACTGAAGCTTTCTTT
.	TRBV27	.	TRBJ1-6	CASSSQQLSSYNSPLHF	TGTGCCAGCTCCTCCCAGCAGCTTAGCTCCTATAATTCACCCCTCCACTTT
.	TRBV20-1	.	TRBJ1-2	CSAIRDGYTF	TGCAGTGCGATTAGGGATGGCTACACCTTC
.	TRBV19	.	TRBJ2-3	CASSLDTTDTQYF	TGTGCCAGTAGTCTCGATACCACAGATACGCAGTATTTT
.	TRBV28	.	TRBJ2-2	CASTLGAGWMFF	TGTGCCAGCACCCTAGGGGCGGGGTGGATGTTTTTT
once	TRBV9	.	TRBJ2-2	CASSARGANTGELFF	TGTGCCAGCAGCGCTAGGGGGGCGAACACCGGGGAGCTGTTTTTT
once	TRBV29-1	TRBD1	TRBJ2-5	CSVDRGFETQYF	TGCAGCGTGGACAGGGGGTTTGAGACCCAGTACTTC
once	TRBV7-7	TRBD2	TRBJ2-1	CASSPGGRYNEQFF	TGTGCCAGCAGTCCCGGGGGGAGGTACAATGAGCAGTTCTTC
.	TRBV5-1	TRBD1	TRBJ2-2	CASSGTGSNTGELFF	TGCGCCAGCTCCGGGACAGGGTCGAACACCGGGGAGCTGTTTTTT
.	TRBV9	.	TRBJ2-5	CASSVTGEEETQYF	TGTGCCAGCAGCGTGACAGGAGAGGAGGAGACCCAGTACTTC
.	TRBV28	.	TRBJ1-2	CASSYGTYGYTF	TGTGCCAGCAGTTATGGGACCTATGGCTACACCTTC
once	TRBV14	.	TRBJ2-1	CASSLATRQFF	TGTGCCAGCAGCCTAGCCACTCGACAGTTCTTC
once	TRBV6-6	.	TRBJ1-1	CASSYSSIGPREAFF	TGTGCCAGCAGTTACTCGTCGATAGGGCCAAGGGAAGCTTTCTTT
.	TRBV6-5	.	TRBJ1-6	CASSYADSRRSPLHF	TGTGCCAGCAGTTACGCGGACAGCAGGCGGTCACCCCTCCACTTT
.	TRBV13	.	TRBJ1-2	CASSFSRRRASAYGYTF	TGTGCCAGCAGCTTCAGCCGCAGGAGGGCTTCGGCCTATGGCTACACCTTC
.	TRBV27	TRBD1	TRBJ1-4	CASSSTRPGGVGTNEKLFF	TGTGCCAGCAGTTCCACCCGACCAGGGGGGGTAGGAACTAATGAAAAACTGTTTTTT
.	TRBV18	.	TRBJ2-7	CASSPPSGVRLGEQYF	TGTGCCAGCTCACCACCGTCGGGGGTTCGCCTTGGCGAGCAGTACTTC
.	TRBV9	TRBD2	TRBJ2-1	CASSVALAGGDNEQFF	TGTGCCAGCAGCGTAGCCCTAGCGGGAGGTGACAATGAGCAGTTCTTC
.	TRBV9	TRBD2	TRBJ2-2	CASSPGLAGEGGELFF	TGTGCCAGCAGCCCTGGACTAGCGGGAGAGGGCGGGGAGCTGTTTTTT
.	TRBV5-1	.	TRBJ1-2	CASSPGARVGGYTF	TGCGCCAGCAGCCCGGGGGCGAGGGTTGGTGGCTACACCTTC
once	TRBV6-6	.	TRBJ1-5	CASSGTGNQPQHF	TGTGCCAGCAGCGGGACGGGAAATCAGCCCCAGCATTTT
once	TRBV18	.	TRBJ2-1	CASAGERAYNEQFF	TGTGCCAGCGCCGGGGAACGGGCATACAATGAGCAGTTCTTC
.	TRBV5-1	TRBD1	TRBJ2-5	CASSLGSLGQAIQETQYF	TGCGCCAGCAGCTTGGGCTCATTAGGACAGGCAATTCAAGAGACCCAGTACTTC
.	TRBV10-1	.	TRBJ2-3	CASSDSPGADTQYF	TGCGCCAGCAGTGATTCTCCGGGGGCAGATACGCAGTATTTT
once	TRBV5-8	.	TRBJ2-7	CASSLFGTGNYEQYF	TGTGCCAGCAGCTTGTTTGGGACGGGGAACTACGAGCAGTACTTC
.	TRBV25-1	.	TRBJ2-5	CASSGYGQETQYF	TGTGCCAGCAGTGGCTACGGCCAAGAGACCCAGTACTTC
.	TRBV6-5	TRBD1	TRBJ2-7	CASRRTGDEQYF	TGTGCCAGCAGACGGACAGGGGACGAGCAGTACTTC
.	TRBV12-5	.	TRBJ2-1	CASGLWGNEQFF	TGTGCTAGTGGTTTATGGGGTAATGAGCAGTTCTTC
.	TRBV5-1	.	TRBJ2-1	CASSPEFGGRYNEQFF	TGCGCCAGCAGCCCAGAGTTTGGTGGTAGGTACAATGAGCAGTTCTTC
.	TRBV5-1	.	TRBJ1-1	CASSLQGPEAFF	TGCGCCAGCAGCTTGCAGGGTCCTGAAGCTTTCTTT
.	TRBV7-3	TRBD2	TRBJ2-2	CASSQRGSGSMPGELFF	TGTGCCAGCAGCCAGAGGGGTAGCGGGAGTATGCCCGGGGAGCTGTTTTTT
.	TRBV9	.	TRBJ2-3	CASSVVPRGSTDTQYF	TGTGCCAGCAGCGTAGTCCCGAGAGGAAGCACAGATACGCAGTATTTT
.	TRBV11-2	.	TRBJ2-5	CASSRDRPETQYF	TGTGCCAGCAGCAGAGACAGGCCCGAGACCCAGTACTTC
.	TRBV28	TRBD1	TRBJ2-3	CASSSSQGSDTTDTQYF	TGTGCCAGCAGTTCGTCACAGGGGAGTGATACAACAGATACGCAGTATTTT
.	TRBV9	TRBD2	TRBJ2-2	CASSASGTNTGELFF	TGTGCCAGCAGCGCTAGCGGGACGAACACCGGGGAGCTGTTTTTT
.	TRBV7-9	.	TRBJ1-1	CASSLGDRTNTEAFF	TGTGCCAGCAGCTTAGGCGACAGAACGAACACTGAAGCTTTCTTT
.	TRBV28	TRBD2	TRBJ2-7	CASSLGTRRNEQYF	TGTGCCAGCAGCCTCGGGACTAGAAGGAACGAGCAGTACTTC
once	TRBV29-1	TRBD2	TRBJ2-3	CSATSGTDTQYF	TGCAGCGCAACTAGCGGCACAGATACGCAGTATTTT
.	TRBV5-1	TRBD1	TRBJ2-5	CASSLGQAETQYF	TGCGCCAGCAGCTTAGGACAGGCAGAGACCCAGTACTTC
.	TRBV2	.	TRBJ2-5	CASSVNGLGETQYF	TGTGCCAGCAGCGTCAATGGGTTAGGAGAGACCCAGTACTTC
.	TRBV7-8	.	TRBJ2-5	CASSLVPTAETQYF	TGTGCCAGCAGCTTAGTTCCGACAGCAGAGACCCAGTACTTC
.	TRBV28	.	TRBJ1-5	CASSLWQGNNQPQHF	TGTGCCAGCAGTTTATGGCAGGGGAACAATCAGCCCCAGCATTTT
.	TRBV30	.	TRBJ2-1	CAWKQGDEQFF	TGTGCCTGGAAACAGGGTGATGAGCAGTTCTTC
.	TRBV30	.	TRBJ1-3	CAWSVGGRNTIYF	TGTGCCTGGAGTGTTGGGGGGAGAAACACCATATATTTT
.	TRBV9	TRBD2	TRBJ2-3	CASSPIGRGFTDTQYF	TGTGCCAGCAGTCCGATCGGGAGGGGGTTCACAGATACGCAGTATTTT
once	TRBV5-4	.	TRBJ2-2	CASSGRGVDTGELFF	TGTGCCAGCAGTGGAAGGGGGGTCGACACCGGGGAGCTGTTTTTT
.	TRBV5-8	.	TRBJ1-5	CASSSYSDTQHF	TGTGCCAGCAGCTCATACTCCGACACCCAGCATTTT
few	TRBV29-1	.	TRBJ2-2	CSAGRTQNTGELFF	TGCAGCGCTGGGAGGACCCAGAACACCGGGGAGCTGTTTTTT
.	TRBV14	.	TRBJ1-4	CASSYSLGEKLFF	TGTGCCAGCAGCTATTCCCTTGGTGAAAAACTGTTTTTT
.	TRBV2	.	TRBJ1-5	CASRSQRGNQPQHF	TGTGCCAGCAGGTCCCAGAGGGGCAATCAGCCCCAGCATTTT